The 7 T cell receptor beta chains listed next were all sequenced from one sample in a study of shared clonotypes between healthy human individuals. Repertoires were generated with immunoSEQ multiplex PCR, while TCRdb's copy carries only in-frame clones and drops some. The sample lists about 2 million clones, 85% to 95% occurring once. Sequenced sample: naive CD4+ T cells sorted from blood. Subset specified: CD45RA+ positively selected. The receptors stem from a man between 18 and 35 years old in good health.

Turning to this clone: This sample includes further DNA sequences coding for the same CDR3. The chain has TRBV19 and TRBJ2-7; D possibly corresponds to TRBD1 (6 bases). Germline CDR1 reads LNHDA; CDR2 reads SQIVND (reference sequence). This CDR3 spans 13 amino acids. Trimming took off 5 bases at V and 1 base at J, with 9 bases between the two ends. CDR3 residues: CASSRQASYEQYF. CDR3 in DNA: TGTGCCAGTAGTCGACAGGCGTCCTACGAGCAGTACTTC.

The CDR3 coding sequence is TGCGCCAGCAGCCCCTGGGACACCACTGATACGCAGTATTTT. Amino acids: CASSPWDTTDTQYF. V is TRBV5-1 and J is TRBJ2-3; a possible D gene is TRBD1 (6 bases). Germline CDR1 and CDR2: SGHRS and YFSETQ. The CDR3 extends over 14 amino acids. Trimming pared 4 bases from V and 6 bases from J, leaving 15 bases between.

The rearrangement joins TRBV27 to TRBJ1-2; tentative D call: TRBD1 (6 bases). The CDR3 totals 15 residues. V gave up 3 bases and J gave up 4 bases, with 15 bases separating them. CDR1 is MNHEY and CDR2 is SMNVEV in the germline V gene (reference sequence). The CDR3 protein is CASSFRGTSGYGYTF. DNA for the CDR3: TGTGCCAGCAGTTTCCGCGGGACATCGGGCTATGGCTACACCTTC.

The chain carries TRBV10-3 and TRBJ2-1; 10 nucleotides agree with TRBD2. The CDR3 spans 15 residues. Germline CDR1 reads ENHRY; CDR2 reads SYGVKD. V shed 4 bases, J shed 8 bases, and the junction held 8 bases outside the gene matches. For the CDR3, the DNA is TGTGCCATCAGTGGGACTAGCGGCTTTTTGGATGAGCAGTTCTTC. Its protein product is CAISGTSGFLDEQFF.

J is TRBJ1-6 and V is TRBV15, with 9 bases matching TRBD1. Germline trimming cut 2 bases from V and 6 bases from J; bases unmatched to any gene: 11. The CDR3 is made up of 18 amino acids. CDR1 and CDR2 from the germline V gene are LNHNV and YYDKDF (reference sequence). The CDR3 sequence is CATSRRGTGIKSNSPLHF. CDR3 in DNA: TGTGCCACCAGCAGACGGGGGACAGGGATTAAGAGTAATTCACCCCTCCACTTT.

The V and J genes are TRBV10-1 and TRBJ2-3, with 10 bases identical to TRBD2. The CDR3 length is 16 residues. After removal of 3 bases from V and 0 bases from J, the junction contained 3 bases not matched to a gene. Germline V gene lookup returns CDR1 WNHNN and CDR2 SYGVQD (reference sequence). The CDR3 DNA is TGCGCCAGCAGTGATTGGACTAGCGGAAGCACAGATACGCAGTATTTT. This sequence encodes CASSDWTSGSTDTQYF.

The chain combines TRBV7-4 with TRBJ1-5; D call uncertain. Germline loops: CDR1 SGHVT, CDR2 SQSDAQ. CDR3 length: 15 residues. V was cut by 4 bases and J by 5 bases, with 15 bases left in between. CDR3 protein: CASSSGSGLHQPQHF. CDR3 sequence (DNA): TGTGCCAGCAGCTCAGGTTCAGGCCTCCATCAGCCCCAGCATTTT.